This section outlines one TCR beta chain sequence together with its context. Its antigen is currently unknown. TCRdb's table, derived via immunoSEQ multiplex PCR, lists solely in-frame clones and lacks some. The data hold about 200,000 clones, with approximately 82% observed a single time. This record belongs to a study of cytomegalovirus exposure and HLA in healthy donors. General study results and limits: The authors listed about 170 TCR beta chains as cytomegalovirus-associated.

The donors were members of the validation cohort comprising roughly 130 subjects, separate from the roughly 700-subject first cohort. This CDR3 region has 14 residues. The V end was cut by 5 bases, the J end by 2 bases, with 10 bases between. CDR1 is MNHNS, CDR2 SASEGT, per germline. This sequence joins TRBV6-1 and TRBJ1-5; D is possibly TRBD1 (6 bases). Sequenced: PBMCs. The clonotype comes from a woman aged 30 to 39 in good health and CMV-seropositive. The CDR3 coding sequence is TGTGCCAGCAGTCAACAGGGAGGCAATCAGCCCCAGCATTTT. Translating gives CASSQQGGNQPQHF.